A single sample is the source of the 14 T cell receptor beta chains below, sequenced in a study of blood T cells in healthy people across ages. Combining a sample-barcoded 5' primer with a J-beta primer mix, a second PCR ran for roughly 7 to 12 cycles. TCRdb redid the calling of the 5' RACE reads with MiXCR, one entry per CDR3 protein. The sample contains around 780,000 distinct CDR3 sequences, roughly three fifths of which appear only once. Sample: blood. The receptors come from a man aged 35-49 years in good health.

This clonotype was counted between two and nine times. The genes are TRBV5-1 and TRBJ2-1; 8 nucleotides line up with TRBD2. The V gene end was trimmed by 4 bases and the J gene end by 8 bases; junction bases not matched to a gene: 11. The CDR3 has 15 amino acids. CDR1 is SGHRS and CDR2 is YFSETQ in the germline V gene. The CDR3: CASSVASGSRYEQFF. CDR3 DNA: TGCGCCAGCAGCGTTGCCAGCGGGAGTAGGTATGAGCAGTTCTTC.

The V call is TRBV6-2 or TRBV6-3, the J call TRBJ2-7; TRBD2 might be the D (6 bases). Germline V gene sequence: CDR1 MNHEY, CDR2 SVGEGT. Trimming removed 7 bases at V and 7 bases at J, with 20 bases between. The CDR3 totals 14 residues. CDR3 sequence reads: CASIEAGPYNEQYF. Written as DNA, the CDR3 is TGTGCCAGCATTGAGGCGGGGCCCTACAATGAGCAGTACTTC.

The chain is built from TRBV10-3 and TRBJ1-1, with 8 bases aligning to TRBD1. J lost 0 bases, V lost 10 bases, and 4 bases had no gene match. The CDR3 runs to 13 residues. CDR1 is ENHRY and CDR2 is SYGVKD in the germline V gene. CDR3 sequence reads: CATRDRLNTEAFF. DNA of the CDR3: TGTGCCACCCGGGACAGGCTGAACACTGAAGCTTTCTTT.

The chain uses TRBV20-1 and TRBJ2-1; TRBD1 is a possible D gene (6 bases). The CDR3 sequence is 14 residues long. Trimming took 2 bases from V and 2 from J, leaving 10 bases between them. CDR1 is DFQATT and CDR2 is SNEGSKA in the germline V gene (reference sequence). The CDR3 region has the DNA TGCAGTGCTAGAAACAGGGTCCCCTACAATGAGCAGTTCTTC. It encodes CSARNRVPYNEQFF.

This clonotype was observed a few times. The chain couples TRBV5-1 to TRBJ2-5; TRBD2 might be the D (5 bases). CDR1 and CDR2 (germline): SGHRS, YFSETQ. The V end was cut by 0 bases, the J end by 5 bases, with 11 bases between. The CDR3 is 14 amino acids. This chain's CDR3 is CASSLGEPEETQYF. CDR3 nucleotide sequence: TGCGCCAGCAGCTTGGGGGAGCCGGAGGAGACCCAGTACTTC.

The J gene is TRBJ2-4, the V gene TRBV4-3; perhaps TRBD1 as D (6 bases). Germline assignment: CDR1 LGHNA and CDR2 YSLEER. The germline V and J ends were trimmed by 1 base and 9 bases, with 13 bases remaining between them. The CDR3 has 14 residues. The CDR3 DNA follows: TGCGCCAGCAGCCAAGCTGAACAGGGAAGCATTCAGTACTTC. This codes for CASSQAEQGSIQYF.

This clonotype occurred a few times. This chain uses TRBV5-1 with TRBJ2-4, with D tentatively TRBD2 (5 bases). Trimming removed 0 bases from V and 8 bases from J, with 15 bases in between. Germline V lookup: CDR1 SGHRS, CDR2 YFSETQ. This CDR3 is 15 amino acids long. The DNA of the CDR3 is TGCGCCAGCAGCTTGGCCGGCGACTATCAGGACATTCAGTACTTC. Translated: CASSLAGDYQDIQYF.

This rearrangement joins TRBV20-1 to TRBJ2-7, with 15 bases that match TRBD2. The DNA end lines up better with TRBJ2-5; the J call may be wrong. The CDR3 runs to 16 residues. Looked up from germline, CDR1 is DFQATT and CDR2 is SNEGSKA (reference sequence). CDR3 in DNA: TGCAGTGCTAGCGGACTAGCGGGAGGGCCCGGGGAGACCCAGTACTTC. As protein: CSASGLAGGPGETQYF.

The chain has TRBV6-6 and TRBJ2-5; D gene ambiguous. Germline CDR1 and CDR2: MNHNY and SVGAGI (reference sequence). This CDR3 is built from 16 residues. The V end was cut by 5 bases, the J end by 1 base, with 17 bases between. The CDR3 loop is CASSRPVGMGQETQYF. CDR3 in DNA: TGTGCCAGCAGTCGACCGGTTGGGATGGGCCAAGAGACCCAGTACTTC.

This clonotype occurred a few times. The chain employs TRBV6-5 and TRBJ2-5; unclear D gene. Germline V gene lookup returns CDR1 MNHEY and CDR2 SVGAGI. The V and J ends lost 2 bases and 4 bases respectively, with 17 bases between them. The CDR3 extends over 16 amino acids. The CDR3: CASSYNWGRVGETQYF. The CDR3 DNA sequence: TGTGCCAGCAGTTACAACTGGGGAAGGGTCGGAGAGACCCAGTACTTC.

The rearrangement joins TRBV6-5 to TRBJ1-4; D is ambiguous. This CDR3 comprises 15 residues. The V end was cut by 0 bases, the J end by 3 bases, with 8 bases between. Per germline, CDR1 MNHEY and CDR2 SVGAGI. The CDR3 DNA reads TGTGCCAGCAGTTACTCGTGGGTATCTAATGAAAAACTGTTTTTT. It specifies CASSYSWVSNEKLFF.

The V and J genes are TRBV10-2 and TRBJ2-5, with TRBD2 identical over 12 bases. V was clipped by 7 bases and J by 2 bases; unmatched bases: 2. CDR3 length: 14 amino acids. Per germline, CDR1 WSHSY and CDR2 SAAADI. The CDR3 sequence: CASNLAGGQETQYF. Written as DNA, the CDR3 is TGCGCCAGCAACCTAGCGGGAGGGCAAGAGACCCAGTACTTC.

The rearrangement joins TRBV10-3 to TRBJ2-5, with D perhaps matching TRBD2 (6 bases). CDR1 and CDR2 from the germline V gene are ENHRY and SYGVKD. This CDR3 contains 15 residues. V was trimmed by 2 bases and J by 0 bases, leaving 10 bases between them. CDR3 residues: CAISEGGLYQETQYF. The CDR3 DNA reads as TGTGCCATCAGTGAGGGGGGACTGTACCAAGAGACCCAGTACTTC.

The gene calls are TRBV12-5 and TRBJ1-1; possibly TRBD1 for D (5 bases). Germline V gene data show CDR1 as LGHNT and CDR2 as FRNRAP. With 5 bases removed from V and 0 bases from J, the gap between germline ends came to 19 bases. CDR3 size: 17 residues. CDR3 DNA: TGTGCTAGTGGTCCCTACGGGGGGATGGGCATGAACACTGAAGCTTTCTTT. Its protein is CASGPYGGMGMNTEAFF.